These 26 T cell receptor beta chains came from one sample sequenced in a study of blood T cell repertoires in COVID-19. TCRdb's table, derived via immunoSEQ multiplex PCR, lists solely in-frame clones and lacks some. The data show roughly 260,000 clones, around 87% seen once. Material for sequencing was peripheral blood. These receptors were taken from a woman aged 50 to 60 with acute or convalescent COVID-19.

This clone was seen once. This chain links TRBV7-2 with TRBJ2-7; TRBD1 is a possible D gene (6 bases). Looked up from germline, CDR1 is SGHTA and CDR2 is FQGNSA. CDR3 length equals 16 residues. V gave up 0 bases and J gave up 1 base, with 13 bases separating them. The CDR3, as DNA: TGTGCCAGCAGCTTAGCCGGGACACAGGGATCCTACGAGCAGTACTTC. It translates to CASSLAGTQGSYEQYF.

The CDR3 here is CASSDTGTTGYTF. The CDR3, as DNA: TGTGCCAGCAGTGATACAGGGACTACTGGCTACACCTTC. The chain recombines TRBV6-4 with TRBJ1-2; D may be TRBD1 (6 bases). The length of the CDR3 is 13 residues. CDR1 is MRHNA and CDR2 is SNTAGT in the germline V gene. Trimming cost V 3 bases and J 7 bases, with 12 bases left between them.

The chain combines TRBV6-4 with TRBJ1-5; weak D call: TRBD1 (5 bases). From germline, CDR1 is MRHNA and CDR2 SNTAGT. V was trimmed by 8 bases and J by 1 base, leaving 9 bases between them. The CDR3 has 13 residues. CDR3 in DNA: TGTGCCAGCCCCCGGGGGAGCAATCAGCCCCAGCATTTT. Translation gives CASPRGSNQPQHF.

This clone was picked up one time. The rearrangement joins TRBV29-1 to TRBJ2-7; tentatively, D is TRBD2 (6 bases). Germline lookup yields CDR1 SQVTM and CDR2 ANQGSEA. The CDR3 is made up of 14 amino acids. V lost 5 bases to trimming and J lost 2 bases, with 16 bases between them. CDR3 protein: CSVLRDFDTYEQYF. The CDR3 DNA sequence: TGCAGCGTTCTCCGGGACTTCGACACCTACGAGCAGTACTTC.

The chain employs TRBV7-9 and TRBJ2-2; D not resolved. There are 12 residues in the CDR3. Per germline, CDR1 SEHNR and CDR2 FQNEAQ (reference sequence). V lost 5 bases and J 6 bases, leaving 7 bases between the germline ends. CDR3 amino acids: CASSPRPGELFF. CDR3 sequence (DNA): TGTGCCAGCAGCCCCCGTCCCGGGGAGCTGTTTTTT.

The rearrangement uses TRBV3-1 (or the pseudogene TRBV3-2) and TRBJ1-5; 10 nucleotides match TRBD1. Trimming at V came to 2 bases and at J to 4 bases, leaving 5 bases not matched to a gene. Germline CDR1 reads LGHDT; CDR2 reads YNNKEL (reference sequence). The CDR3 loop spans 16 amino acids. CDR3 bases: TGTGCCAGCAGCCAATGGGACAGGGGAAAAAATCAGCCCCAGCATTTT. Protein sequence: CASSQWDRGKNQPQHF.

CDR3 coding DNA: TGTGCCAGCAGCTTGGGTGGAGGGGCGGTGACCGGGGAGCTGTTTTTT. Its protein product is CASSLGGGAVTGELFF. The genes are TRBV5-5 and TRBJ2-2; D is perhaps TRBD2 (6 bases). Per the germline V gene, CDR1 is SGHKS and CDR2 is YYEKEE (reference sequence). V was trimmed by 0 bases and J by 5 bases, leaving 14 bases between them. The CDR3 has 16 residues.

The V call is TRBV24-1, the J call TRBJ1-2; possibly TRBD1 for D (5 bases). Germline CDR1 and CDR2: KGHDR and SFDVKD. Trimming pared 4 bases from V and 5 bases from J, leaving 10 bases between. The CDR3 sequence is 13 residues long. CDR3 region: CATSEADSYGYTF. The DNA of the CDR3 is TGTGCCACCAGTGAAGCCGACAGTTATGGCTACACCTTC.

This rearrangement joins TRBV19 to TRBJ1-1, with 11 bases lining up with TRBD1. V dropped 6 bases and J dropped 5; count of bases not matched to a gene: 5. This CDR3 region has 14 residues. Germline-derived CDR1 and CDR2 are LNHDA and SQIVND (reference sequence). The DNA of the CDR3 is TGTGCCAGTAGGGGACAGGGGGTTGGTACTGAAGCTTTCTTT. It translates to CASRGQGVGTEAFF.

This chain uses TRBV3-1 (or the pseudogene TRBV3-2) with TRBJ2-1, with D perhaps TRBD2 (6 bases). Trimming left V 6 bases short and J 3 bases short, with 6 bases between. The CDR3 sequence is 12 residues long. CDR1 LGHDT and CDR2 YNNKEL come from the germline V gene (reference sequence). The CDR3 DNA is TGTGCCAGCAGGACTAGCTACAATGAGCAGTTCTTC. Residues: CASRTSYNEQFF.

The chain recombines TRBV10-3 with TRBJ2-7; 7 bases fit TRBD1. Germline values: CDR1 ENHRY, CDR2 SYGVKD. After removal of 8 bases from V and 7 bases from J, the junction contained 11 bases not matched to a gene. The CDR3 is 13 residues long. This chain's CDR3 is CAIGQGTVSEQYF. Written as DNA, the CDR3 is TGTGCCATCGGACAAGGGACAGTATCAGAGCAGTACTTC.

The rearrangement uses TRBV5-6 and TRBJ1-1; 7 nucleotides match TRBD1. The CDR3 runs 16 residues. Germline V gene lookup returns CDR1 SGHDT and CDR2 YYEEEE. V lost 5 bases to trimming and J lost 0 bases; unmatched junction nucleotides: 10. The CDR3 loop reads CASRGSHRGLNTEAFF. The CDR3 region has the DNA TGTGCCAGCAGAGGCTCCCACAGGGGATTGAACACTGAAGCTTTCTTT.

The chain joins TRBV2 to TRBJ1-5; D possibly corresponds to TRBD1 (5 bases). There are 14 residues in the CDR3. V dropped 6 bases and J dropped 6 bases, with 15 bases sitting between them. Germline V lookup: CDR1 SNHLY, CDR2 FYNNEI. This CDR3 reads CASSFAREFQPQHF. The CDR3 DNA follows: TGTGCCAGCAGCTTCGCCAGGGAATTTCAGCCCCAGCATTTT.

The chain employs TRBV10-3 and TRBJ1-2, with TRBD1 matching over 7 bases. This CDR3 contains 15 residues. V lost 3 bases to trimming and J lost 8 bases; unmatched junction nucleotides: 12. In germline, CDR1 is ENHRY, CDR2 SYGVKD. The CDR3 sequence is CAISDRTGTLGGYTF. The CDR3 region has the DNA TGTGCCATCAGTGATCGGACAGGAACCCTAGGGGGCTACACCTTC.

The chain employs TRBV5-1 and TRBJ2-3, with D maybe TRBD2 (6 bases). This CDR3 has 15 residues. V lost 2 bases and J lost 1, with 11 bases in between. Germline V lookup: CDR1 SGHRS, CDR2 YFSETQ. CDR3 sequence (DNA): TGCGCCAGCAGCTTCAGCGGGTTAGGCACAGATACGCAGTATTTT. Translated: CASSFSGLGTDTQYF.

The chain is built from TRBV27 and TRBJ1-5; 7 bases match TRBD1. From germline, CDR1 is MNHEY and CDR2 SMNVEV (reference sequence). V lost 6 bases and J lost 9; bases outside the gene matches: 14. The CDR3 has 15 amino acids. CDR3 amino acids: CASRFLTGVGWPQHF. In DNA form, the CDR3 reads TGTGCCAGCAGGTTCCTTACAGGGGTGGGGTGGCCCCAGCATTTT.

CDR3 residues: CASSTGNNQPQHF. In nucleotides, the CDR3 is TGTGCCAGCAGTACAGGGAACAATCAGCCCCAGCATTTT. The chain joins TRBV6-5 to TRBJ1-5; TRBD1 is a possible D gene (6 bases). Germline CDR1 is MNHEY and CDR2 is SVGAGI. Trimming took off 5 bases at V and 3 bases at J, with 8 bases between the two ends. The length of the CDR3 is 13 residues.

The V and J genes are TRBV19 and TRBJ1-2; D unresolved. Germline CDR1 LNHDA, CDR2 SQIVND (reference sequence). Trimming took 3 bases from V and 2 from J, leaving 7 bases between them. The CDR3 sequence is 13 residues long. CDR3 in amino acids: CASSIGGNYGYTF. The CDR3 nucleotides are TGTGCCAGTAGTATTGGCGGAAACTATGGCTACACCTTC.

The rearrangement links TRBV28 to TRBJ1-1; possibly TRBD1 for D (6 bases). Germline CDR1 MDHEN, CDR2 SYDVKM. The V end lost 2 bases, the J end lost 1 base, and 8 bases lay between the germline ends. The CDR3 consists of 14 residues. The DNA of the CDR3 is TGTGCCAGCAGTTTAAAACAGGGGAACACTGAAGCTTTCTTT. Its protein is CASSLKQGNTEAFF.

The chain is built from TRBV27 and TRBJ2-1, with 7 bases matching TRBD2. The CDR3 spans 17 residues. Germline CDR1 and CDR2: MNHEY and SMNVEV (reference sequence). After removal of 2 bases from V and 15 bases from J, the junction contained 22 bases not matched to a gene. The CDR3 bases are TGTGCCAGCAGTTTAGCCGCCGGGCGGGGGTCAGTTTCCCGCCGGTTCTTC. Encoded protein: CASSLAAGRGSVSRRFF.

The V gene is TRBV9, the J gene TRBJ2-2; tentatively, D is TRBD1 (5 bases). V lost 0 bases to trimming and J lost 4 bases, with 13 bases between them. CDR1 is SGDLS and CDR2 is YYNGEE in the germline V gene. This CDR3 contains 16 residues. For the CDR3, the DNA is TGTGCCAGCAGCGTAGATTCAGGGTGGGCCACCGGGGAGCTGTTTTTT. Translation: CASSVDSGWATGELFF.

This chain joins TRBV18 and TRBJ1-3, with no clear D. Trimming shortened V by 3 bases and J by 0 bases, and 9 bases separated the two germline ends. The germline V gene encodes CDR1 KGHSH and CDR2 LQKENI. This CDR3 spans 15 amino acids. CDR3 sequence reads: CASSPGAHSGNTIYF. The CDR3 DNA sequence: TGTGCCAGCTCACCGGGAGCCCACTCTGGAAACACCATATATTTT.

CDR3 loop: CASSPDRGYEQYF. DNA for the CDR3: TGTGCCAGCAGCCCAGACAGGGGCTACGAGCAGTACTTC. The rearrangement uses TRBV6-5 and TRBJ2-7; 8 positions match TRBD1. CDR1 MNHEY and CDR2 SVGAGI come from the germline V gene. V gave up 6 bases and J gave up 3 bases; unmatched junction bases: 4. The CDR3 spans 13 residues.

This clone showed up just a few times. The identical CDR3 is also encoded by other nucleotide sequences in the sample. This sequence joins TRBV5-8 and TRBJ1-4; D perhaps matches TRBD1 (5 bases). The V end was cut by 0 bases, the J end by 8 bases, with 11 bases between. The germline CDR1 and CDR2 sequences are SGHTS and YDEGEE. The CDR3 totals 14 residues. CDR3 residues: CASSLGQGREKLFF. The CDR3 DNA sequence: TGTGCCAGCAGCTTGGGTCAGGGAAGGGAAAAACTGTTTTTT.

There are a few counts of this clone. The V call is TRBV11-1, the J call TRBJ1-1; D is undetermined. The CDR3 is made up of 12 amino acids. Germline lookup yields CDR1 SGHAT and CDR2 FQDESV (reference sequence). The V gene lost 3 bases and the J gene lost 7 bases, with 9 bases spanning the gap. The CDR3 is CASSFNTGEAFF. In DNA, the CDR3 is TGTGCCAGCAGCTTTAATACTGGTGAAGCTTTCTTT.

The chain links TRBV28 to TRBJ1-1; a possible D gene is TRBD1 (5 bases). Germline V gene sequence: CDR1 MDHEN, CDR2 SYDVKM. This CDR3 is built from 13 residues. Trimming left V 6 bases short and J 3 bases short, with 11 bases between. CDR3 DNA: TGTGCCAGCAGCCCTCAGGGTTACACTGAAGCTTTCTTT. This sequence encodes CASSPQGYTEAFF.